The 3 T cell receptor beta chains below all came from one sample that was sequenced in a study of blood T cell repertoires in COVID-19. Clones were read by immunoSEQ multiplex PCR, and TCRdb kept only the in-frame ones, dropping some. Of roughly 150,000 clones listed, nearly 80% were seen once; the top ten hold approximately 14%. Source material: peripheral blood. The receptors were sampled from a woman older than 75 with acute or convalescent COVID-19.

This chain joins TRBV29-1 and TRBJ2-5, with TRBD2 identical over 7 bases. Germline-derived CDR1 and CDR2 are SQVTM and ANQGSEA. V gave up 6 bases and J gave up 0 bases; unmatched junction bases: 1. The CDR3 consists of 12 residues. The DNA for the CDR3 is TGCAGCGTCGGGGGGAACCAAGAGACCCAGTACTTC. It yields the protein CSVGGNQETQYF.

The V gene is TRBV15, the J gene TRBJ2-5; D possibly corresponds to TRBD1 (5 bases). Trimming pared 0 bases from V and 3 bases from J, leaving 11 bases between. Germline CDR1 reads LNHNV; CDR2 reads YYDKDF (reference sequence). The CDR3 has 15 amino acids. In DNA, the CDR3 is TGTGCCACCAGCAGAGATCAGGGCAGGGAAGAGACCCAGTACTTC. This translates into CATSRDQGREETQYF.

The chain links TRBV15 to TRBJ2-1; D might be TRBD2 (7 bases). The germline V gene encodes CDR1 LNHNV and CDR2 YYDKDF (reference sequence). The V end was cut by 3 bases, the J end by 7 bases, with 19 bases between. The CDR3 has 16 residues. CDR3 sequence (DNA): TGTGCCACCAGCAGGACCCTCCGGGGGGCCGAGAATGAGCAGTTCTTC. It codes for CATSRTLRGAENEQFF. Drawing the rest from reference TRBV15 and TRBJ2-1, the complete variable domain is DAMVIQNPRYQVTQFGKPVTLSCSQTLNHNVMYWYQQKSSQAPKLLFHYYDKDFNNEADTPDNFQSRRPNTSFCFLDIRSPGLGDTAMYLCATSRTLRGAENEQFFGPGTRLTVL.